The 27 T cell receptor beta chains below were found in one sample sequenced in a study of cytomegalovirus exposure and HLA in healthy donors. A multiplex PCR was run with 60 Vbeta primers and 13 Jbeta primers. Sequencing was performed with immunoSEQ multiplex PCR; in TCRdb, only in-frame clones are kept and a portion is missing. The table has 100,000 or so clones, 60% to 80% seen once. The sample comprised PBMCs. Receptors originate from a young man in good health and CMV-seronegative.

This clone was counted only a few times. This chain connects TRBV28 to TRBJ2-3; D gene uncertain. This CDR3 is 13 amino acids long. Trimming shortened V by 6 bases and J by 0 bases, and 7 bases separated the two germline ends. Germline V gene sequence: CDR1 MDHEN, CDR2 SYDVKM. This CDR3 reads CASRIHSTDTQYF. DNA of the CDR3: TGTGCCAGCAGAATTCATAGCACAGATACGCAGTATTTT. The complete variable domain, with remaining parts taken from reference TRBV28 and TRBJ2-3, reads DVKVTQSSRYLVKRTGEKVFLECVQDMDHENMFWYRQDPGLGLRLIYFSYDVKMKEKGDIPEGYSVSREKKERFSLILESASTNQTSMYLCASRIHSTDTQYFGPGTRLTVL.

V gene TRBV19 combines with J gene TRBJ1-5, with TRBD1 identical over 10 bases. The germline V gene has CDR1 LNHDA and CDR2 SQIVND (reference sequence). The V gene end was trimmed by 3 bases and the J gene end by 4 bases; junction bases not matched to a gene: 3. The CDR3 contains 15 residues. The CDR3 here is CASSIDRGRNQPQHF. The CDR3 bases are TGTGCCAGTAGTATCGACAGGGGGCGAAATCAGCCCCAGCATTTT.

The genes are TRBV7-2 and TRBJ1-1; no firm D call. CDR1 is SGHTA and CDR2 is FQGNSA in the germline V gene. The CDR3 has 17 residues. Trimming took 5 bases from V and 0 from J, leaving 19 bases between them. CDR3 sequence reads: CASSLSLGVLMNTEAFF. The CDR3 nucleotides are TGTGCCAGCAGCCTTTCCTTAGGAGTTCTAATGAACACTGAAGCTTTCTTT. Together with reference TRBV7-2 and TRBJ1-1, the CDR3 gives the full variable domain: GAGVSQSPSNKVTEKGKDVELRCDPISGHTALYWYRQSLGQGLEFLIYFQGNSAPDKSGLPSDRFSAERTGGSVSTLTIQRTQQEDSAVYLCASSLSLGVLMNTEAFFGQGTRLTVV.

In DNA, the CDR3 is TGCGCCAGCAGCTTGGCCGGGGGACTAGCGATCGATGAGCAGTTCTTC. This gives the protein CASSLAGGLAIDEQFF. The chain couples TRBV5-1 to TRBJ2-1; TRBD2 matches 10 bases. The CDR3 has 16 residues. V lost 0 bases, J lost 8 bases, and 8 bases stayed unmatched. Per germline, CDR1 SGHRS and CDR2 YFSETQ.

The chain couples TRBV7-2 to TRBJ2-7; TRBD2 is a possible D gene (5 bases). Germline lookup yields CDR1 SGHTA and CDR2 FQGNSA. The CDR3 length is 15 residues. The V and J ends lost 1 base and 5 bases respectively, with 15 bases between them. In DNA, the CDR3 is TGTGCCAGCAGCTTAGTGGCTAGCTTTAACCACGAGCAGTACTTC. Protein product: CASSLVASFNHEQYF.

CDR3 amino acids: CASSRFRQETQYF. CDR3 DNA: TGCGCCAGCAGCCGGTTCAGACAAGAGACCCAGTACTTC. This chain links TRBV4-3 with TRBJ2-5; D unclear. This CDR3 spans 13 amino acids. The germline V and J ends were trimmed by 4 bases and 2 bases, with 8 bases remaining between them. Germline CDR1 is LGHNA and CDR2 is YSLEER.

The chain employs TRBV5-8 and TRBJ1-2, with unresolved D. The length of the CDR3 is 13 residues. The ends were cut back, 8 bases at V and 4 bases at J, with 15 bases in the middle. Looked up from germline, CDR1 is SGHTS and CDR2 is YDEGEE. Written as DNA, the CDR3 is TGTGCCAGAGAAATCCCCTCAGGCTATGGCTACACCTTC. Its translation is CAREIPSGYGYTF.

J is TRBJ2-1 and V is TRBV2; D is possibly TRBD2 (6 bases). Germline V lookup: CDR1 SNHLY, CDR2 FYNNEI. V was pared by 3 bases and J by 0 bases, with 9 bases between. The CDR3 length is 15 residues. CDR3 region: CASSEETSSYNEQFF. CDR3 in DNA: TGTGCCAGCAGTGAGGAGACTAGCTCCTACAATGAGCAGTTCTTC.

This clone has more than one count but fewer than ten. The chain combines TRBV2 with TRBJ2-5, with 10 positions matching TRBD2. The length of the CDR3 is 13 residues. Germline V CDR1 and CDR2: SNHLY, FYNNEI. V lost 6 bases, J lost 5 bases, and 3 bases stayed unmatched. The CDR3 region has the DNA TGTGCCAGCAGATATAGCGGGAGGGAGACCCAGTACTTC. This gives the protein CASRYSGRETQYF.

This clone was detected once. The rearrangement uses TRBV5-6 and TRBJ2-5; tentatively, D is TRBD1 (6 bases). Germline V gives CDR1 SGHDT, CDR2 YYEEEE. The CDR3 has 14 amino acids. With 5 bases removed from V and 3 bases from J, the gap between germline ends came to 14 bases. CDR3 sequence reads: CASSPRDIEETQYF. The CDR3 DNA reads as TGTGCCAGCAGTCCCCGGGACATAGAAGAGACCCAGTACTTC.

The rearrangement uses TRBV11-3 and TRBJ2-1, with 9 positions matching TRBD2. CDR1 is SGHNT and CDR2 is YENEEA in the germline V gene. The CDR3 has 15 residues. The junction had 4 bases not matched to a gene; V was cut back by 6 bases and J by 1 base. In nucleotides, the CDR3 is TGTGCCAGCAGTTTGCTAGCGGGATCCTACAATGAGCAGTTCTTC. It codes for CASSLLAGSYNEQFF.

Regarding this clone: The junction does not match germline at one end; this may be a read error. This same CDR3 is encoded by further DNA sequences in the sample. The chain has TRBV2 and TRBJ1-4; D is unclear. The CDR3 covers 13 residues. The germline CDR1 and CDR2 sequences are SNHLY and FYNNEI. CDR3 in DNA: TGTGCTAGCAGCCCCTCGGGTAATGAAAAACTGTTTTTT. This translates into CASSPSGNEKLFF.

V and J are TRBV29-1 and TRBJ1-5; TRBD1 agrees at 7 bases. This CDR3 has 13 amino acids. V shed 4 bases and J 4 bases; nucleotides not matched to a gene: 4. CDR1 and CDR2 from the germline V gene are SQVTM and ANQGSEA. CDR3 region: CSVGTGANQPQHF. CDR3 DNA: TGCAGCGTTGGGACAGGAGCTAATCAGCCCCAGCATTTT.

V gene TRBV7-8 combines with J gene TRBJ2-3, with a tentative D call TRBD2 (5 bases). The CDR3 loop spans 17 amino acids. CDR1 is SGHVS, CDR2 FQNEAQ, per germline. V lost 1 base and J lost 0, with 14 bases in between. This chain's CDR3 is CASSLGPLATSTDTQYF. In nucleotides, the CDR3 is TGTGCCAGCAGCTTAGGACCTTTAGCGACCAGCACAGATACGCAGTATTTT.

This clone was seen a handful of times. The CDR3 nucleotides read TGTGCCAGCAGCTACCCCTCTAGCGGGAGTGGAGAGAGGACAGATACGCAGTATTTT. Encoded protein: CASSYPSSGSGERTDTQYF. The rearrangement uses TRBV7-9 and TRBJ2-3, with 10 bases aligning to TRBD2. Losses at the gene ends were 4 bases for V and 3 bases for J; bases not matched to a gene: 16. CDR1 is SEHNR and CDR2 is FQNEAQ in the germline V gene (reference sequence). This CDR3 region has 19 residues.

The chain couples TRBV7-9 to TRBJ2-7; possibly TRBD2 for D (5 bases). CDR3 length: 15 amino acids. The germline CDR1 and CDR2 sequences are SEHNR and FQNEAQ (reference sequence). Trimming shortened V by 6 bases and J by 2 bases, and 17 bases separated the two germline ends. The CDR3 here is CASSEGILGTYEQYF. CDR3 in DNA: TGTGCCAGCAGTGAGGGAATTTTGGGAACCTACGAGCAGTACTTC.

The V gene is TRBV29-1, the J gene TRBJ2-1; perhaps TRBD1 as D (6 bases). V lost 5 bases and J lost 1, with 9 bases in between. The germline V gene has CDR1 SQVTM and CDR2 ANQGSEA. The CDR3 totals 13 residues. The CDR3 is CSVTGISYNEQFF. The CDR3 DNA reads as TGCAGCGTTACAGGGATTTCCTACAATGAGCAGTTCTTC.

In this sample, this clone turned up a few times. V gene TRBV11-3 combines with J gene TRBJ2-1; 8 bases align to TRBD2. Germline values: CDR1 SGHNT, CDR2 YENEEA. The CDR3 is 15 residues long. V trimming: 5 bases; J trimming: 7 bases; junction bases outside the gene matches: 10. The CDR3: CASSLFSGNPNEQFF. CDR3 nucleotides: TGTGCCAGCAGCCTCTTTAGCGGGAACCCGAATGAGCAGTTCTTC.

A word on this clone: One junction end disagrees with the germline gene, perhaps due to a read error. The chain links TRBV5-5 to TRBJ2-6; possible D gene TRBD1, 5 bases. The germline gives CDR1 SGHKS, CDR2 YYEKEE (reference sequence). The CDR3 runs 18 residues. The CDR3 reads CASSLVSAAPSGANGLTF. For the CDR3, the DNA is TGTGCCAGCAGCTTGGTGTCAGCTGCCCCCTCTGGGGCCAACGGCCTGACTTTC.

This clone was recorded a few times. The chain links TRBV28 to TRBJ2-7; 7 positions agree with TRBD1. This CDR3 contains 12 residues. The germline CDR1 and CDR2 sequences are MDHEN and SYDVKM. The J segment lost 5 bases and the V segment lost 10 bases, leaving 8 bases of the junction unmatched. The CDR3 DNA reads TGTGCCACAAACAGGGGATACGACGAGCAGTACTTC. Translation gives CATNRGYDEQYF.

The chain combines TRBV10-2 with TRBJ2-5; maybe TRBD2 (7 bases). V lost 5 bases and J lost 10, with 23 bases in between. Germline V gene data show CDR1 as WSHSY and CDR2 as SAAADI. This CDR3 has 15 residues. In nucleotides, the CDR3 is TGCGCCAGCAGTAAAAGGGGTGCGGGGGCCCTAGACCAGTACTTC. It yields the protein CASSKRGAGALDQYF.

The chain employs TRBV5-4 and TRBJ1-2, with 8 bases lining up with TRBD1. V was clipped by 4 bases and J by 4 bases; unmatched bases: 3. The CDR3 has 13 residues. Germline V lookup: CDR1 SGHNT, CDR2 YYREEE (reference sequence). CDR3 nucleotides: TGTGCCAGCAGCGATGACAGGGGCTATGGCTACACCTTC. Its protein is CASSDDRGYGYTF. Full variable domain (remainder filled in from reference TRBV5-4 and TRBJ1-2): ETGVTQSPTHLIKTRGQQVTLRCSSQSGHNTVSWYQQALGQGPQFIFQYYREEENGRGNFPPRFSGLQFPNYSSELNVNALELDDSALYLCASSDDRGYGYTFGSGTRLTVV.

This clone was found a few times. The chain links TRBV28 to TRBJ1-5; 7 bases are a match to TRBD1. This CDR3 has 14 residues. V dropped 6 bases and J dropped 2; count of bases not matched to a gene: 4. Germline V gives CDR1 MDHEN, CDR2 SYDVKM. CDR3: CASSNDRGNQPQHF. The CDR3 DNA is TGTGCCAGCAGCAACGACAGGGGCAATCAGCCCCAGCATTTT.

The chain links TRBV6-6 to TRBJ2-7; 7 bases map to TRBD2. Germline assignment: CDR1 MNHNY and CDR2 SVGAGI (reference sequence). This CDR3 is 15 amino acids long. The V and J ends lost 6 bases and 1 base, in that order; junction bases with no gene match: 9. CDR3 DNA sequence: TGTGCCAGCAGGGAACTAGCGACGACTTCCTACGAGCAGTACTTC. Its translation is CASRELATTSYEQYF.

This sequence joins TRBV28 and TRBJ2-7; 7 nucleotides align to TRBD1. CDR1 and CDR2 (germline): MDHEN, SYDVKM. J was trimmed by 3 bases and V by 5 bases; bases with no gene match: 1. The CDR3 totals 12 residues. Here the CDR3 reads CASSTGVYEQYF. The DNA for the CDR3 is TGTGCCAGCAGTACAGGGGTCTACGAGCAGTACTTC.

The CDR3 DNA follows: TGTGCCAGCAGCCCCCAGCGGTACGCAACTAATGAAAAACTGTTTTTT. Amino acid sequence: CASSPQRYATNEKLFF. This chain uses TRBV7-3 with TRBJ1-4; D unresolved. Germline V gene lookup returns CDR1 SGHTA and CDR2 FQGTGA. Between the trimmed V and J ends, which lost 5 bases and 0 bases, there was a span of 13 bases. This CDR3 contains 16 residues.

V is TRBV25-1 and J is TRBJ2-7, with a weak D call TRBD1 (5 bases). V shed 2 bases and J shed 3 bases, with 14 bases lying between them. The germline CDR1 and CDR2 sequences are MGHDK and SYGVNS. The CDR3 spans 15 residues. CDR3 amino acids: CASSEPTVGSYEQYF. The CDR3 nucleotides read TGTGCCAGCAGTGAACCGACAGTGGGAAGCTACGAGCAGTACTTC.